This passage covers 27 T cell receptor beta chains from one sample sequenced in a study of cytomegalovirus exposure and HLA in healthy donors (dated by TCRdb to the late 2010s). Library generation was performed with the immunoSEQ multiplex PCR assay. The multiplex PCR relied on a mix of 60 forward primers for TCR Vbeta segments and 13 reverse primers for TCR Jbeta segments. TCRdb provides this immuneACCESS table in a form limited to in-frame rearrangements. Some clones are lacking; in checked studies, under half of them reflect an unresolved V gene, and why the rest are absent is not known. The sample records 150,000 to 200,000 clones, about 80% of which are singletons. Clones ranked in the top ten supply approximately 2% of the sample. What was sequenced was PBMCs. These receptors all stem from a woman between 25 and 40 years old in good health and CMV-seronegative.

The table lists this clone with a count of one. The chain joins TRBV7-7 to TRBJ2-2, with a weak D call TRBD2 (5 bases). The CDR3 contains 14 residues. The ends were cut back, 5 bases at V and 3 bases at J, with 10 bases in the middle. Germline CDR1 is SSHAT and CDR2 is FNYEAQ (reference sequence). The CDR3 DNA reads as TGTGCCAGCAGCAAAGGGAGTTACACCGGGGAGCTGTTTTTT. The encoded protein is CASSKGSYTGELFF.

About this clone: The sample holds other DNA sequences that translate to the same CDR3. The chain employs TRBV5-1 and TRBJ1-1, with D possibly matching TRBD1 (6 bases). Germline CDR1 and CDR2: SGHRS and YFSETQ. The V and J ends lost 0 bases and 0 bases respectively, with 12 bases between them. CDR3 length equals 16 residues. The CDR3 here is CASSLVRGSMNTEAFF. In DNA, the CDR3 is TGCGCCAGCAGCTTGGTAAGGGGGAGCATGAACACTGAAGCTTTCTTT.

The chain employs TRBV6-1 and TRBJ2-3; 7 nucleotides align to TRBD1. V gave up 5 bases and J gave up 4 bases; unmatched junction bases: 9. The CDR3 is made up of 15 amino acids. Germline V gene data show CDR1 as MNHNS and CDR2 as SASEGT. The CDR3 DNA is TGTGCCAGCAGTAGTACAGGGGTCGACGCAGATACGCAGTATTTT. It yields the protein CASSSTGVDADTQYF.

This rearrangement joins TRBV6-5 to TRBJ1-5, with unresolved D. The CDR3 is 15 amino acids. V shed 5 bases and J shed 0 bases, with 11 bases lying between them. Germline-derived CDR1 and CDR2 are MNHEY and SVGAGI. CDR3 DNA: TGTGCCAGCAGTGTTCGAGGGAATAGCAATCAGCCCCAGCATTTT. As protein: CASSVRGNSNQPQHF.

The genes are TRBV28 and TRBJ2-7, with D perhaps matching TRBD1 (5 bases). Trimming pared 6 bases from V and 5 bases from J, leaving 17 bases between. Per the germline V gene, CDR1 is MDHEN and CDR2 is SYDVKM. The CDR3 length is 14 residues. CDR3 residues: CASSFRQGPHEQYF. CDR3 in DNA: TGTGCCAGCAGCTTCCGTCAGGGTCCTCACGAGCAGTACTTC.

This sequence joins TRBV4-1 and TRBJ2-7; 8 bases match TRBD2. The CDR3 is 14 amino acids. J was trimmed by 5 bases and V by 6 bases; bases with no gene match: 9. Per germline, CDR1 MGHRA and CDR2 YSYEKL. This CDR3 is CASRRGLGSHEQYF. The CDR3 DNA follows: TGCGCCAGCAGGAGGGGACTAGGAAGCCACGAGCAGTACTTC.

The chain links TRBV7-2 to TRBJ2-7, with TRBD2 as a possible D gene (5 bases). Germline CDR1 reads SGHTA; CDR2 reads FQGNSA. The CDR3 runs 15 residues. With 1 base removed from V and 0 bases from J, the gap between germline ends came to 10 bases. CDR3 DNA: TGTGCCAGCAGCTTAGGTGTACGGGGCTCCTACGAGCAGTACTTC. This translates into CASSLGVRGSYEQYF.

This chain links TRBV7-3 with TRBJ1-1; no clear D. CDR1 and CDR2 (germline): SGHTA, FQGTGA. V lost 2 bases to trimming and J lost 1 base, with 11 bases between them. This CDR3 has 15 amino acids. CDR3 sequence (DNA): TGTGCCAGCAGCTTACAGGCACAAGGGAACACTGAAGCTTTCTTT. This translates into CASSLQAQGNTEAFF.

The genes are TRBV7-2 and TRBJ2-2, with D possibly TRBD1 on 5 matching bases. Trimming pared 1 base from V and 6 bases from J, leaving 15 bases between. The CDR3 consists of 16 residues. The germline CDR1 and CDR2 sequences are SGHTA and FQGNSA. The CDR3 coding sequence is TGTGCCAGCAGCTTAGTGGCGACAGCACCCGCCGGGGAGCTGTTTTTT. Translating it yields CASSLVATAPAGELFF.

V is TRBV2 and J is TRBJ2-3; 10 nucleotides agree with TRBD2. With V trimmed by 2 bases and J by 4 bases, 6 bases remained unmatched. Germline lookup yields CDR1 SNHLY and CDR2 FYNNEI. This CDR3 has 16 residues. CDR3 residues: CASSETQLAGADTQYF. The CDR3 nucleotides are TGTGCCAGCAGTGAAACTCAGCTAGCGGGAGCAGATACGCAGTATTTT. Combining the CDR3 with reference TRBV2 and TRBJ2-3 gives the whole variable domain EPEVTQTPSHQVTQMGQEVILRCVPISNHLYFYWYRQILGQKVEFLVSFYNNEISEKSEIFDDQFSVERPDGSNFTLKIRSTKLEDSAMYFCASSETQLAGADTQYFGPGTRLTVL.

The rearrangement links TRBV28 to TRBJ2-1, with a possible D match to TRBD2 (6 bases). Germline V CDR1 and CDR2: MDHEN, SYDVKM. This CDR3 is built from 12 residues. Trimming cost V 6 bases and J 11 bases, with 14 bases left between them. CDR3 coding DNA: TGTGCCAGCAGATCCACTAGCACCAAGCAGTTCTTC. It specifies CASRSTSTKQFF.

The chain couples TRBV7-8 to TRBJ2-5; 9 bases align to TRBD1. This CDR3 spans 14 amino acids. Germline trimming cut 5 bases from V and 4 bases from J; bases unmatched to any gene: 5. CDR1 is SGHVS and CDR2 is FQNEAQ in the germline V gene. CDR3: CASSDLGQGETQYF. In nucleotides, the CDR3 is TGTGCCAGCAGCGACTTGGGACAGGGAGAGACCCAGTACTTC.

The chain is built from TRBV4-1 and TRBJ2-1, with D uncertain. The V gene's germline CDR1 is MGHRA and CDR2 YSYEKL. Trimming stripped 0 bases from V and 1 base from J, with 13 bases between. The CDR3 contains 17 residues. The CDR3 loop is CASSQDGFAGSYNEQFF. The DNA of the CDR3 is TGCGCCAGCAGCCAAGACGGTTTTGCAGGTTCCTACAATGAGCAGTTCTTC.

The chain carries TRBV7-2 and TRBJ2-1, with 15 bases lining up with TRBD2. Trimming removed 4 bases from V and 9 bases from J; junction bases left unmatched: 10. The CDR3 spans 17 residues. The germline gives CDR1 SGHTA, CDR2 FQGNSA. The CDR3 coding sequence is TGTGCCAGCAGCTCGGGACTAGCGGGAGGAAAGGGAAGTGAGCAGTTCTTC. Protein: CASSSGLAGGKGSEQFF.

The chain employs TRBV19 and TRBJ1-5, with D perhaps TRBD1 (5 bases). V shed 4 bases and J shed 4 bases, with 11 bases lying between them. The CDR3 contains 14 residues. CDR1 LNHDA and CDR2 SQIVND come from the germline V gene (reference sequence). The DNA of the CDR3 is TGTGCCAGTAGTAACCTGCAGGGAAATCAGCCCCAGCATTTT. Protein product: CASSNLQGNQPQHF.

The rearrangement joins TRBV29-1 to TRBJ2-5; D is possibly TRBD2 (6 bases). Trimming took 2 bases from V and 6 from J, leaving 16 bases between them. CDR3 size: 14 residues. Germline CDR1 reads SQVTM; CDR2 reads ANQGSEA. The CDR3 DNA reads TGCAGCGTTGAAAATATGTGGGGGGATCAGACCCAGTACTTC. It encodes CSVENMWGDQTQYF.

The chain is built from TRBV6-1 and TRBJ1-1; TRBD1 is a possible D gene (5 bases). Germline V gene data show CDR1 as MNHNS and CDR2 as SASEGT. The CDR3 is made up of 12 amino acids. The V and J ends lost 10 bases and 3 bases respectively, with 12 bases between them. CDR3 coding DNA: TGTGCCACCTCACAGGCATACACTGAAGCTTTCTTT. It codes for CATSQAYTEAFF.

On this clone: An end of the junction does not agree with germline; a read error may underlie this. V is TRBV7-9 and J is TRBJ1-3; the D gene is possibly TRBD1 (5 bases). This CDR3 spans 15 amino acids. Germline assignment: CDR1 SEHNR and CDR2 FQNEAQ (reference sequence). CDR3 protein: CASTLIGGAGNTIYF. CDR3 nucleotides: TGTGCCAGCACCTTAATCGGGGGGGCTGGAAACACCATATATTTT.

The J gene is TRBJ1-5, the V gene TRBV6-1; tentatively, D is TRBD1 (5 bases). This CDR3 contains 13 residues. Germline V lookup: CDR1 MNHNS, CDR2 SASEGT. The V end lost 6 bases, the J end lost 4 bases, and 10 bases lay between the germline ends. As DNA, the CDR3 is TGTGCCAGCAGAACTCGGGGGAATCAGCCCCAGCATTTT. It translates to CASRTRGNQPQHF.

V is TRBV19 and J is TRBJ2-3; D gene ambiguous. With 5 bases removed from V and 4 bases from J, the gap between germline ends came to 7 bases. The CDR3 spans 12 residues. The germline V gene has CDR1 LNHDA and CDR2 SQIVND (reference sequence). CDR3 sequence: CASSLAADTQYF. The DNA for the CDR3 is TGTGCCAGTAGTTTAGCTGCAGATACGCAGTATTTT.

This clone came up a few times. CDR3 region: CASTPSGTTYNSPLHF. In DNA form, the CDR3 reads TGTGCCAGTACTCCGAGTGGGACAACTTATAATTCACCCCTCCACTTT. V and J are TRBV19 and TRBJ1-6, with D tentatively TRBD1 (6 bases). CDR1 is LNHDA, CDR2 SQIVND, per germline (reference sequence). The CDR3 contains 16 residues. Trimming stripped 7 bases from V and 4 bases from J, with 17 bases between.

This chain joins TRBV9 and TRBJ2-1, with D possibly being TRBD1 (6 bases). The ends were cut back, 2 bases at V and 4 bases at J, with 13 bases in the middle. CDR3 length: 15 residues. Germline CDR1 is SGDLS and CDR2 is YYNGEE. The CDR3 spells CASSVSGQWYNEQFF. The CDR3, as DNA: TGTGCCAGCAGCGTTTCTGGACAGTGGTACAATGAGCAGTTCTTC.

The chain recombines TRBV2 with TRBJ2-3; 15 bases agree with TRBD2. Germline CDR1 is SNHLY and CDR2 is FYNNEI. V lost 4 bases to trimming and J lost 4 bases; unmatched junction nucleotides: 6. The CDR3 is 17 amino acids. CDR3 sequence: CASSGTSGGAVADTQYF. CDR3 DNA sequence: TGTGCCAGCAGTGGGACTAGCGGGGGGGCCGTAGCAGATACGCAGTATTTT.

CDR3 sequence reads: CASKGAGGAMNTEAFF. In nucleotides, the CDR3 is TGTGCCAGCAAGGGGGCAGGGGGAGCAATGAACACTGAAGCTTTCTTT. The chain has TRBV28 and TRBJ1-1; 7 bases fit TRBD1. Germline V CDR1 and CDR2: MDHEN, SYDVKM. V trimming: 7 bases; J trimming: 0 bases; junction bases outside the gene matches: 11. This CDR3 has 16 amino acids.

The V and J genes are TRBV6-5 and TRBJ2-7, with 10 bases matching TRBD1. Germline values: CDR1 MNHEY, CDR2 SVGAGI. V lost 2 bases and J lost 6; bases outside the gene matches: 7. The CDR3 runs to 15 residues. The CDR3 nucleotides are TGTGCCAGCAGTTACGTGACAGGGGGCTCTCGCGAGCAGTACTTC. Translated: CASSYVTGGSREQYF.

The chain employs TRBV28 and TRBJ2-5, with 7 positions matching TRBD1. The J segment lost 11 bases and the V segment lost 10 bases, leaving 13 bases of the junction unmatched. Per the germline V gene, CDR1 is MDHEN and CDR2 is SYDVKM. The length of the CDR3 is 12 residues. Here the CDR3 reads CATALGQRLQYF. The CDR3 coding sequence is TGTGCCACCGCACTGGGACAGCGTCTTCAGTACTTC.

The CDR3 coding sequence is TGCGCCAGCAGCCTGACAGGAGACAATGAGCAGTTCTTC. Protein sequence: CASSLTGDNEQFF. The V gene is TRBV5-1, the J gene TRBJ2-1; D might be TRBD1 (6 bases). V lost 4 bases and J 5 bases, leaving 10 bases between the germline ends. CDR3 length equals 13 residues. From germline, CDR1 is SGHRS and CDR2 YFSETQ. The full variable domain, its missing parts supplied by reference TRBV5-1 and TRBJ2-1, is KAGVTQTPRYLIKTRGQQVTLSCSPISGHRSVSWYQQTPGQGLQFLFEYFSETQRNKGNFPGRFSGRQFSNSRSEMNVSTLELGDSALYLCASSLTGDNEQFFGPGTRLTVL.